This T cell receptor (beta chain) was recovered during a study of cytomegalovirus exposure and HLA in healthy donors. General observations from the study: Altogether, 160 or so TCR beta chains were recorded as cytomegalovirus-associated. Rare TCR sequences predominated, though certain public TCRs were found in many donors. In vitro confirmation showed a few CMV-associated chains to be CMV antigen specific.

The method was immunoSEQ multiplex PCR; TCRdb's version includes in-frame clones alone and lacks a portion of them. This sample has 150,000 to 200,000 clones, with 75% to 90% found just once. With respect to this clone: Antigen: not known. One junction end does not reproduce the germline sequence, and a read error may be involved.

The length of the CDR3 is 15 residues. Germline CDR1 LGHNT, CDR2 FRNRAP. Sequenced material: PBMCs. This TCR was sampled from a woman between 18 and 30 years old in good health and CMV-seronegative. This chain joins TRBV12-5 and TRBJ1-1; 8 nucleotides match TRBD1. The CDR3 sequence: CASGSEDRVKTEAFF. The CDR3 bases are TGTGCTAGTGGTTCCGAGGACAGGGTGAAGACTGAAGCTTTCTTT.